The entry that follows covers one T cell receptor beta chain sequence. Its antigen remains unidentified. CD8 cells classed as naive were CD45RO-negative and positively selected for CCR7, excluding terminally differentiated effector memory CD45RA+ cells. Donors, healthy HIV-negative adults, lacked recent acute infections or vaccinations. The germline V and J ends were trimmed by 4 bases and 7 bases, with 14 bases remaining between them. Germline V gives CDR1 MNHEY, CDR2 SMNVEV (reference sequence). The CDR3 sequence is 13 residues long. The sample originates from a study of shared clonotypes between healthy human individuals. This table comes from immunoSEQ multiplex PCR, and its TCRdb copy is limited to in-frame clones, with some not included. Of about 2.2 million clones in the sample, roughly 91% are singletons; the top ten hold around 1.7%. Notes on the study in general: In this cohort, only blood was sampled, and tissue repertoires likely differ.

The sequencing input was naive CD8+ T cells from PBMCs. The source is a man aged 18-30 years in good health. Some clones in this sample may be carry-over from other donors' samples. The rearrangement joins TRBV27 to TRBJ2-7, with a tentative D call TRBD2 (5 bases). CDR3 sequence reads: CASSWSGGLEQYF. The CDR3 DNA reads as TGTGCCAGCAGTTGGTCCGGCGGGTTGGAGCAGTACTTC.